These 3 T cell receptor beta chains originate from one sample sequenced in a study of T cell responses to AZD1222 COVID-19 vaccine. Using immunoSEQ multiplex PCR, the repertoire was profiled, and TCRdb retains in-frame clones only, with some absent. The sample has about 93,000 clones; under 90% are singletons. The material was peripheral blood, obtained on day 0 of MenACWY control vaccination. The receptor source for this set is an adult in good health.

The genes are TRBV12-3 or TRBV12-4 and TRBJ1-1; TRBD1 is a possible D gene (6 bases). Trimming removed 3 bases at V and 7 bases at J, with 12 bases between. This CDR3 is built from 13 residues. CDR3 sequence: CASSFGAGDEAFF. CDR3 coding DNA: TGTGCCAGCAGTTTTGGGGCAGGGGATGAAGCTTTCTTT.

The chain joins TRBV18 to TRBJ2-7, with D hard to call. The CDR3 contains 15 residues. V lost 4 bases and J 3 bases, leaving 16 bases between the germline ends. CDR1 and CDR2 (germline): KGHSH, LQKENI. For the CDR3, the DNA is TGTGCCAGCTCACAAATAGAACGGGTGGGCTACGAGCAGTACTTC. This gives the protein CASSQIERVGYEQYF.

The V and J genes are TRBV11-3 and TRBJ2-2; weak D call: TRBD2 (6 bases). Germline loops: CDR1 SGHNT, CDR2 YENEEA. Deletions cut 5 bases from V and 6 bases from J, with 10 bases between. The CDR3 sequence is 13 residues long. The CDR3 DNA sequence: TGTGCCAGCAGCGGGGGAGGCGCCGGGGAGCTGTTTTTT. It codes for CASSGGGAGELFF. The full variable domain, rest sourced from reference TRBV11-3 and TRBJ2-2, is EAGVVQSPRYKIIEKKQPVAFWCNPISGHNTLYWYLQNLGQGPELLIRYENEEAVDDSQLPKDRFSAERLKGVDSTLKIQPAELGDSAVYLCASSGGGAGELFFGEGSRLTVL.